Presented here are 17 T cell receptor beta chains from one specimen sequenced in a study of STAT3 mutations in large granular lymphocyte leukemia. Broader study findings: At least one immunodominant TCR beta clonotype appeared in every T-cell large granular lymphocyte leukemia patient.

The assay was immunoSEQ multiplex PCR, and TCRdb's table has in-frame clones only and misses some. Found here are about 9,700 clones, about 85% of them singletons; the top ten hold approximately 26%. Antigens for these TCRs are unknown. Material for sequencing was peripheral blood mononuclear cells. Receptors were obtained from a man aged 60 to 75 with T-cell large granular lymphocyte leukemia. Some clones in this sample may be carry-over from other donors' samples.

The sample holds one count of this clone. The chain recombines TRBV7-2 with TRBJ2-1; TRBD2 aligns across 12 bases. V dropped 4 bases and J dropped 16; count of bases not matched to a gene: 5. Germline V gene sequence: CDR1 SGHTA, CDR2 FQGNSA. This CDR3 spans 12 amino acids. This CDR3 reads CASSSLAGGPFF. CDR3 coding DNA: TGTGCCAGCAGCTCTCTAGCGGGAGGGCCCTTCTTC.

This chain links TRBV7-2 with TRBJ2-5, with 10 positions matching TRBD1. Germline values: CDR1 SGHTA, CDR2 FQGNSA. V shed 5 bases, J shed 5 bases, and the junction held 5 bases outside the gene matches. The CDR3 has 14 amino acids. The CDR3 coding sequence is TGTGCCAGCAGCGCAGACAGGGGGCGGGAGACCCAGTACTTC. It is translated as CASSADRGRETQYF.

V usage is TRBV5-6 and J usage is TRBJ2-3, with 10 bases that match TRBD2. Germline V gene lookup returns CDR1 SGHDT and CDR2 YYEEEE. V lost 3 bases to trimming and J lost 7 bases; unmatched junction nucleotides: 20. The length of the CDR3 is 19 residues. DNA of the CDR3: TGTGCCAGCAGCTCTCCAGCGGGAGGGCCAGGTTGGGGCGTAAATACGCAGTATTTT. It yields the protein CASSSPAGGPGWGVNTQYF.

The chain is built from TRBV23-1 and TRBJ2-3; D may be TRBD1 or TRBD2 (5 bases each). TRBV23-1 is flagged as an ORF with uncertain function. Between the trimmed V and J ends, which lost 5 bases and 6 bases, there was a span of 15 bases. This CDR3 spans 14 amino acids. The CDR3 is CASSGLGTGDTQYF. As DNA, the CDR3 is TGCGCCAGCAGTGGTCTGGGGACGGGGGATACGCAGTATTTT.

The chain links TRBV7-3 to TRBJ2-1, with 8 bases that match TRBD2. The CDR3 consists of 15 residues. CDR1 is SGHTA, CDR2 FQGTGA, per germline. V lost 4 bases and J lost 6; bases outside the gene matches: 8. DNA of the CDR3: TGTGCCAGCAGCTCACCGGGACTAGGAGTCAATGAGCAGTTCTTC. This codes for CASSSPGLGVNEQFF.

CDR3 loop: CASSSRQGFHEQYF. The DNA for the CDR3 is TGTGCCAGCAGCTCCCGACAGGGATTCCACGAGCAGTACTTC. This chain links TRBV5-4 with TRBJ2-7, with 7 bases identical to TRBD1. The CDR3 runs 14 residues. The junction had 8 bases not matched to a gene; V was cut back by 3 bases and J by 5 bases. Germline V CDR1 and CDR2: SGHNT, YYREEE (reference sequence).

This rearrangement joins TRBV19 to TRBJ1-5, with TRBD1 identical over 7 bases. The germline CDR1 and CDR2 sequences are LNHDA and SQIVND (reference sequence). V shed 5 bases, J shed 6 bases, and the junction held 13 bases outside the gene matches. This CDR3 has 16 amino acids. Here the CDR3 reads CASSGGGRGLGQPQHF. In nucleotides, the CDR3 is TGTGCCAGTAGTGGCGGAGGCAGGGGGTTAGGTCAGCCCCAGCATTTT. Combining the CDR3 with reference TRBV19 and TRBJ1-5 gives the whole variable domain DGGITQSPKYLFRKEGQNVTLSCEQNLNHDAMYWYRQDPGQGLRLIYYSQIVNDFQKGDIAEGYSVSREKKESFPLTVTSAQKNPTAFYLCASSGGGRGLGQPQHFGDGTRLSIL.

The rearrangement joins TRBV27 to TRBJ2-3; 9 positions match TRBD1. With 3 bases clipped from V and 7 bases from J, the junction kept 11 bases outside the gene matches. The CDR3 contains 16 residues. Germline V gene lookup returns CDR1 MNHEY and CDR2 SMNVEV (reference sequence). The CDR3 nucleotides read TGTGCCAGCAGTTTCTCGGGGACAGGGCTCCTGAATACGCAGTATTTT. Protein sequence: CASSFSGTGLLNTQYF.

The chain recombines TRBV5-4 with TRBJ2-7; 9 bases fit TRBD2. V dropped 0 bases and J dropped 1; count of bases not matched to a gene: 8. This CDR3 comprises 17 residues. The germline CDR1 and CDR2 sequences are SGHNT and YYREEE (reference sequence). The CDR3 DNA is TGTGCCAGCAGCTTGGCGGGACTAGCTGCTATATCCTACGAGCAGTACTTC. Translated: CASSLAGLAAISYEQYF. Together with reference TRBV5-4 and TRBJ2-7, the CDR3 gives the full variable domain: ETGVTQSPTHLIKTRGQQVTLRCSSQSGHNTVSWYQQALGQGPQFIFQYYREEENGRGNFPPRFSGLQFPNYSSELNVNALELDDSALYLCASSLAGLAAISYEQYFGPGTRLTVT.

The chain carries TRBV6-4 and TRBJ2-1, with 12 bases aligning to TRBD2. CDR3 length equals 15 residues. The V and J ends lost 5 bases and 4 bases, in that order; junction bases with no gene match: 3. Germline CDR1 is MRHNA and CDR2 is SNTAGT. As DNA, the CDR3 is TGTGCCAGCAGTTTGCTAGCGGGAGGGTACAATGAGCAGTTCTTC. Its protein is CASSLLAGGYNEQFF.

This chain connects TRBV13 to TRBJ2-3; D remains unclear. Trimming removed 1 base from V and 5 bases from J, with 7 bases in between. Germline V gives CDR1 PRHDT, CDR2 FYEKMQ (reference sequence). CDR3 size: 13 residues. As DNA, the CDR3 is TGTGCCAGCAGCTTAGCTTCCGGAGATACGCAGTATTTT. It yields the protein CASSLASGDTQYF.

The rearrangement joins TRBV5-4 to TRBJ2-2; tentative D call: TRBD2 (6 bases). The CDR3 has 13 amino acids. Germline V gene data show CDR1 as SGHNT and CDR2 as YYREEE (reference sequence). V was pared by 3 bases and J by 4 bases, with 7 bases between. CDR3 in amino acids: CASSSGGTGELFF. In DNA form, the CDR3 reads TGTGCCAGCAGCTCCGGGGGCACCGGGGAGCTGTTTTTT.

The V call is TRBV7-3, the J call TRBJ2-2; D perhaps matches TRBD2 (6 bases). Germline V lookup: CDR1 SGHTA, CDR2 FQGTGA. V was clipped by 3 bases and J by 6 bases, with 11 bases between them. The CDR3 totals 14 residues. CDR3 sequence: CASSLTREAGELFF. The CDR3 nucleotides read TGTGCCAGCAGCTTGACGCGGGAAGCCGGGGAGCTGTTTTTT.

The V and J genes are TRBV7-9 and TRBJ1-2; D unclear. This CDR3 is 16 amino acids long. Germline CDR1 is SEHNR and CDR2 is FQNEAQ (reference sequence). Trimming shortened V by 2 bases and J by 4 bases, and 17 bases separated the two germline ends. The CDR3 reads CASSLRESTIFYGYTF. DNA of the CDR3: TGTGCCAGCAGCTTACGAGAGTCGACAATTTTCTATGGCTACACCTTC.

The chain joins TRBV27 to TRBJ2-1; 8 bases map to TRBD1. Trimming cost V 5 bases and J 5 bases; bases outside gene matches: 8. Germline V gene data show CDR1 as MNHEY and CDR2 as SMNVEV (reference sequence). CDR3 length: 15 amino acids. The CDR3 sequence is CASSPRTGSHNEQFF. CDR3 sequence (DNA): TGTGCCAGCAGTCCTCGGACAGGGAGTCACAATGAGCAGTTCTTC.

This chain joins TRBV5-5 and TRBJ2-7; D possibly corresponds to TRBD1 (7 bases). CDR1 is SGHKS, CDR2 YYEKEE, per germline (reference sequence). Between the trimmed V and J ends, which lost 3 bases and 5 bases, there was a span of 18 bases. This CDR3 region has 15 residues. In DNA form, the CDR3 reads TGTGCCAGCAGCTCGGGGACTCTGGGACAGAACGAGCAGTACTTC. Its translation: CASSSGTLGQNEQYF.

V gene TRBV27 combines with J gene TRBJ2-5; unclear D gene. V was clipped by 1 base and J by 1 base, with 10 bases between them. The CDR3 extends over 15 amino acids. From germline, CDR1 is MNHEY and CDR2 SMNVEV (reference sequence). The CDR3 region is CASSLLGVGQETQYF. The CDR3, as DNA: TGTGCCAGCAGTTTATTGGGTGTAGGCCAAGAGACCCAGTACTTC.